A single sample is the source of the 13 T cell receptor beta chains below, sequenced in a study of early T cells in non-severe SARS-CoV-2 infection. TCRdb re-called the 5' RACE reads through MiXCR, storing one row per CDR3 protein. The profile shows 70,000 or so distinct CDR3 sequences, roughly an eighth of them singletons. Sequencing was done on a sample of whole blood. The origin of the receptors is an adult who was a healthcare worker with PCR-confirmed SARS-CoV-2 infection or an uninfected control (not recorded which).

This clonotype occurred many times. The rearrangement uses TRBV7-2 and TRBJ2-1, with D hard to call. The CDR3 is 14 amino acids. Germline CDR1 and CDR2: SGHTA and FQGNSA. Trimming removed 4 bases from V and 9 bases from J, with 16 bases in between. This CDR3 is CASSYTGRTGEQFF. The DNA of the CDR3 is TGTGCCAGCAGCTACACCGGACGAACGGGTGAGCAGTTCTTC.

This clonotype was seen more than once but under ten times. The V and J genes are TRBV6-2 or TRBV6-3 and TRBJ2-3; D might be TRBD1 (5 bases). V lost 6 bases and J lost 5, with 15 bases in between. Germline CDR1 MNHEY, CDR2 SVGEGT. The CDR3 extends over 14 amino acids. Here the CDR3 DNA reads TGTGCCAGCAGAAGGGGCACCGTGGGAGATACGCAGTATTTT. Translation gives CASRRGTVGDTQYF.

This clonotype was picked up many times. V is TRBV30 and J is TRBJ1-1; TRBD1 aligns across 10 bases. The CDR3 totals 14 residues. Germline V lookup: CDR1 GTSNPN, CDR2 SVGIG (reference sequence). The V gene end was trimmed by 4 bases and the J gene end by 4 bases; junction bases not matched to a gene: 6. This CDR3 is CAWIRDRGGTEAFF. CDR3 DNA: TGTGCCTGGATAAGGGACAGGGGTGGCACTGAAGCTTTCTTT. The complete variable domain, with remaining parts taken from reference TRBV30 and TRBJ1-1, reads SQTIHQWPATLVQPVGSPLSLECTVEGTSNPNLYWYRQAAGRGLQLLFYSVGIGQISSEVPQNLSASRPQDRQFILSSKKLLLSDSGFYLCAWIRDRGGTEAFFGQGTRLTVV.

This clonotype was counted ten times or more. The gene calls are TRBV7-9 and TRBJ2-5; 8 bases are shared with TRBD2. CDR3 size: 18 residues. Unmatched junction bases numbered 13, after V lost 3 bases and J lost 1 base. CDR1 is SEHNR, CDR2 FQNEAQ, per germline (reference sequence). The CDR3 coding sequence is TGTGCCAGCAGCTTCCCGGGGCGGGGGGCCTCGGCCCAAGAGACCCAGTACTTC. Translated, it gives CASSFPGRGASAQETQYF.

This clonotype appeared a few times. The chain joins TRBV5-1 to TRBJ1-5; perhaps TRBD1 as D (5 bases). The CDR3 is 15 residues long. CDR1 is SGHRS and CDR2 is YFSETQ in the germline V gene. Trimming took off 4 bases at V and 4 bases at J, with 15 bases between the two ends. As DNA, the CDR3 is TGCGCCAGCAGCGTGGGGCCTGAGGGGAATCAGCCCCAGCATTTT. Translation: CASSVGPEGNQPQHF.

V gene TRBV25-1 combines with J gene TRBJ1-1; a weak D match, TRBD1 (5 bases). The V end was cut by 0 bases, the J end by 5 bases, with 10 bases between. This CDR3 has 14 residues. The germline V gene encodes CDR1 MGHDK and CDR2 SYGVNS. The CDR3 DNA reads TGTGCCAGCAGTGAATATGGTAAGGGGACTGAAGCTTTCTTT. It specifies CASSEYGKGTEAFF.

This sequence joins TRBV12-3 or TRBV12-4 and TRBJ2-1; unclear D gene. The CDR3 runs 12 residues. V was cut by 4 bases and J by 15 bases, with 16 bases left in between. The CDR3 nucleotides are TGTGCCAGCAGTTCCCCCTTCACGGGTCTGTTCTTC. This codes for CASSSPFTGLFF.

Regarding this clonotype: One end of the junction is discordant with germline, which a read error may explain. The chain couples TRBV19 to TRBJ2-6; D might be TRBD1 or TRBD2, each matching 6 bases. CDR1 is LNHDA and CDR2 is SQIVND in the germline V gene (reference sequence). CDR3 size: 14 residues. CDR3 DNA sequence: TGTGCCAGTAGGGGGGGCTCTGGGGCCGACGTCCTGACTTTC. This sequence encodes CASRGGSGADVLTF.

As regards this clonotype: A read error may account for a junction end that differs from germline. The rearrangement links TRBV6-2 or TRBV6-3 to TRBJ1-1, with D unresolved. Germline CDR1 reads MNHEY; CDR2 reads SVGEGT. The CDR3 runs to 12 residues. The CDR3, as DNA: TGTGCCAACAGTTACTCGCACGGTGAAGCTTTCTTT. This encodes CANSYSHGEAFF.

The rearrangement uses TRBV29-1 and TRBJ2-5; maybe TRBD1 (5 bases). This CDR3 is built from 16 residues. Germline V gives CDR1 SQVTM, CDR2 ANQGSEA. V lost 1 base, J lost 1 base, and 16 bases lay in between. CDR3 bases: TGCAGCGTTGAAGGTTGGGCAGGGTGGGGCCAAGAGACCCAGTACTTC. This translates into CSVEGWAGWGQETQYF.

A few counts support this clonotype. The chain carries TRBV11-1 and TRBJ1-1; D remains ambiguous. The CDR3 is 13 residues long. The ends were cut back, 5 bases at V and 1 base at J, with 8 bases in the middle. The germline V gene has CDR1 SGHAT and CDR2 FQDESV (reference sequence). The CDR3 is CASSTLPNTEAFF. CDR3 DNA: TGTGCCAGCAGCACCCTACCGAACACTGAAGCTTTCTTT.

The rearrangement uses TRBV20-1 and TRBJ2-5, with D perhaps given as TRBD1 or TRBD2 (6 bases each). The CDR3 loop spans 12 amino acids. Germline CDR1 and CDR2: DFQATT and SNEGSKA (reference sequence). V lost 3 bases to trimming and J lost 5 bases, with 10 bases between them. The CDR3 DNA reads TGCAGTGCTAGTGTAGGGGGGGAGACCCAGTACTTC. Protein: CSASVGGETQYF.

This clonotype occurred once. The chain recombines TRBV11-2 with TRBJ2-7; TRBD2 is a possible D gene (6 bases). V was shortened by 5 bases and J by 7 bases, with 15 bases between the two germline ends. The V gene's germline CDR1 is SGHAT and CDR2 FQNNGV. The length of the CDR3 is 13 residues. CDR3 DNA sequence: TGTGCCAGCAGCCGCCGCGTACGGGAGGAGCAGTACTTC. This translates into CASSRRVREEQYF.